This T cell receptor (beta chain) is drawn from a study of shared T cell receptors in the human thymus. Germline values: CDR1 SGHVS, CDR2 FQNEAQ. The CDR3 spans 17 residues. V was clipped by 5 bases and J by 4 bases, with 23 bases between them. Only in-frame clones appear in the TCRdb table, and some are missing; sequencing was by immunoSEQ multiplex PCR. Of around 730,000 clones listed, around 85% were seen once; the top ten hold 0.0095% to 0.011%. These data were likewise used in another study, on human thymus T cells. That paper states: Having corrective surgery for congenital heart defects, healthy Finnish infants were the ones who donated. Thymus specimens were resections from corrective heart surgery.

Sequencing input: thymocytes. This sequence joins TRBV7-8 and TRBJ1-2; tentatively, D is TRBD1 (6 bases). This sequence originates from a girl under three years old with a congenital heart defect. DNA for the CDR3: TGTGCCAGCAGCCCGACAGGAGACCTCCCCCCTTTCTATGGCTACACCTTC. This gives the protein CASSPTGDLPPFYGYTF.